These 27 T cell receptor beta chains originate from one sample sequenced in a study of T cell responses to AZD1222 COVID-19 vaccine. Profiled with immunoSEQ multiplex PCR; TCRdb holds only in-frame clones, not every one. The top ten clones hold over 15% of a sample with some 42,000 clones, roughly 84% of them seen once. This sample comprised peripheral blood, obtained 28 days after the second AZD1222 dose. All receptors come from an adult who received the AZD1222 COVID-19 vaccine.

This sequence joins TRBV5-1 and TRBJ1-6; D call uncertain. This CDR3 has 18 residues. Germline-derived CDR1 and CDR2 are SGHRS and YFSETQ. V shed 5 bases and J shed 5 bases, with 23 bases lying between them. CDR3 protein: CASSHIITLFEDNSPLHF. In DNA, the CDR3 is TGCGCCAGCAGTCACATTATTACCCTATTCGAGGATAATTCACCCCTCCACTTT.

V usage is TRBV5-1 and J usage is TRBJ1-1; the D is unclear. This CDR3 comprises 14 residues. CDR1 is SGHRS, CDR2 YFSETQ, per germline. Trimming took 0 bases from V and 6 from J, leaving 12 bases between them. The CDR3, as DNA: TGCGCCAGCAGCTTGGCCCTGGTCCGAGCTGAAGCTTTCTTT. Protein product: CASSLALVRAEAFF.

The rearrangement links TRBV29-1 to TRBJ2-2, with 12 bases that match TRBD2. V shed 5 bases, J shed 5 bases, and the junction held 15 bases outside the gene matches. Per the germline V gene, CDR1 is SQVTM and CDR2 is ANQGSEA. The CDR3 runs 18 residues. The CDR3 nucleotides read TGCAGCGTTCAAACCCGTCTAGCGGGGGGGCTTAGAACCGGGGAGCTGTTTTTT. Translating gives CSVQTRLAGGLRTGELFF.

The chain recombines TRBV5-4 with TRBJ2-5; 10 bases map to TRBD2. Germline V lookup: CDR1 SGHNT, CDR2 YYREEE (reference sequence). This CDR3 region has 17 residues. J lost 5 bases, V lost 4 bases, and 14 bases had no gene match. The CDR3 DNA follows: TGTGCCAGCAGCCCGACCGCAGCGGGGGGGCCTAGCGAGACCCAGTACTTC. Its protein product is CASSPTAAGGPSETQYF. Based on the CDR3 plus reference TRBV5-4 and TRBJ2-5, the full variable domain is ETGVTQSPTHLIKTRGQQVTLRCSSQSGHNTVSWYQQALGQGPQFIFQYYREEENGRGNFPPRFSGLQFPNYSSELNVNALELDDSALYLCASSPTAAGGPSETQYFGPGTRLLVL.

CDR3 loop: CASSSLAGWEQYF. The CDR3 DNA sequence: TGTGCCAGCTCTAGTCTTGCCGGTTGGGAGCAGTACTTC. The J gene is TRBJ2-7, the V gene TRBV27; D is uncertain. Trimming removed 8 bases at V and 7 bases at J, with 18 bases between. This CDR3 region has 13 residues. Germline values: CDR1 MNHEY, CDR2 SMNVEV (reference sequence).

In DNA form, the CDR3 reads TGTGCCAGCAGCTTGGTTCCGTTCTCCTACGAGCAGTACTTC. Its protein product is CASSLVPFSYEQYF. The V call is TRBV5-4, the J call TRBJ2-7, with D uncertain. CDR1 is SGHNT, CDR2 YYREEE, per germline (reference sequence). V was pared by 0 bases and J by 0 bases, with 7 bases between. This CDR3 contains 14 residues.

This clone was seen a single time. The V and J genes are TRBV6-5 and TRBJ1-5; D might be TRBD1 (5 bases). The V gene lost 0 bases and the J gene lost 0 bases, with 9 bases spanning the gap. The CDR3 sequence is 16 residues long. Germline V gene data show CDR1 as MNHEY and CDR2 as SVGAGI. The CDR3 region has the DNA TGTGCCAGCAGTTACTCCAGGGTACTTAGCAATCAGCCCCAGCATTTT. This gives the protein CASSYSRVLSNQPQHF.

The CDR3: CSASDLDTEAFF. CDR3 bases: TGCAGTGCTAGTGACTTGGACACTGAAGCTTTCTTT. V and J are TRBV20-1 and TRBJ1-1, with D unclear. This CDR3 region has 12 residues. From germline, CDR1 is DFQATT and CDR2 SNEGSKA (reference sequence). Deletions cut 3 bases from V and 3 bases from J, with 8 bases between.

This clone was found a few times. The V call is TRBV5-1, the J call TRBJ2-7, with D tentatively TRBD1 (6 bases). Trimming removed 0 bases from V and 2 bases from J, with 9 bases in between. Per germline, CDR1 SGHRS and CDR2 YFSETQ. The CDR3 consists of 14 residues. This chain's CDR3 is CASSLVQGPYEQYF. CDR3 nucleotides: TGCGCCAGCAGCTTGGTTCAGGGGCCCTACGAGCAGTACTTC.

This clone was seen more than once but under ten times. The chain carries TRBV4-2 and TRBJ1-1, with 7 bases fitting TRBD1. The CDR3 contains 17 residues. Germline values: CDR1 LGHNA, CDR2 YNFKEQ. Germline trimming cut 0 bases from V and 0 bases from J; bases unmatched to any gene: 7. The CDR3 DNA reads TGTGCCAGCAGCCAAGATTCCGGACAGGCCATGAACACTGAAGCTTTCTTT. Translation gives CASSQDSGQAMNTEAFF.

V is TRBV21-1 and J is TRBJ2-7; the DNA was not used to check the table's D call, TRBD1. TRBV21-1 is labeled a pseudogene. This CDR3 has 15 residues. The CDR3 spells CASEMSGPTCYEQYF. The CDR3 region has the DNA TGTGCCAGCGAAATGTCAGGGCCCACTTGCTACGAGCAGTACTTC.

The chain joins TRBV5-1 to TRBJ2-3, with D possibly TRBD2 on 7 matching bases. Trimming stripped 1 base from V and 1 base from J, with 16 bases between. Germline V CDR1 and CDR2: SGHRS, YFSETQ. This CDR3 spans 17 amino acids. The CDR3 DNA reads TGCGCCAGCAGCTTGCAGTTGAGGGGGGGAGGCACAGATACGCAGTATTTT. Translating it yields CASSLQLRGGGTDTQYF. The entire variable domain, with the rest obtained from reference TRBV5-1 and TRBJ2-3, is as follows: KAGVTQTPRYLIKTRGQQVTLSCSPISGHRSVSWYQQTPGQGLQFLFEYFSETQRNKGNFPGRFSGRQFSNSRSEMNVSTLELGDSALYLCASSLQLRGGGTDTQYFGPGTRLTVL.

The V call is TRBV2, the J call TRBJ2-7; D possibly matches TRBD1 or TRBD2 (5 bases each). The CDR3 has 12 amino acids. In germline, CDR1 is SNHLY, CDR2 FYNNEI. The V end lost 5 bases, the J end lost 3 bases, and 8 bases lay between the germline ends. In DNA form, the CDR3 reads TGTGCCAGCAGTACGGGGCTCTACGAGCAGTACTTC. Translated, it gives CASSTGLYEQYF.

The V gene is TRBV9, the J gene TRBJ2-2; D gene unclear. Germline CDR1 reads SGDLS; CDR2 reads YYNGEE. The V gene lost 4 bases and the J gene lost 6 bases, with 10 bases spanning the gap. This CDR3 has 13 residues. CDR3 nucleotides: TGTGCCAGCAGCCCCGATGGGGCCGGGGAGCTGTTTTTT. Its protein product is CASSPDGAGELFF.

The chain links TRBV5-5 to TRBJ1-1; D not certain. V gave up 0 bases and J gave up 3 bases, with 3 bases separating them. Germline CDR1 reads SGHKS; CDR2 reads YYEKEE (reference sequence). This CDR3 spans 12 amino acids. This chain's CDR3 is CASSLGDTEAFF. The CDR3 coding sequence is TGTGCCAGCAGCTTGGGGGACACTGAAGCTTTCTTT.

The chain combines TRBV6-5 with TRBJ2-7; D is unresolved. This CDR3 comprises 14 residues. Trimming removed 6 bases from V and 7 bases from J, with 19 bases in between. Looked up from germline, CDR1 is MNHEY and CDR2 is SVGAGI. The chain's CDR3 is CASRAGPPVGEQYF. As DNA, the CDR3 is TGTGCCAGCAGAGCCGGGCCCCCTGTAGGGGAGCAGTACTTC.

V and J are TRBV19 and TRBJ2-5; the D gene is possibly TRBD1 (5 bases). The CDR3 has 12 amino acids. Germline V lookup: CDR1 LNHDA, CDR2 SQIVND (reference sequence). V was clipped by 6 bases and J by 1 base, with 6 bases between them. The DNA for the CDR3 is TGTGCCAGTAGAGGGGTCCAAGAGACCCAGTACTTC. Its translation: CASRGVQETQYF.

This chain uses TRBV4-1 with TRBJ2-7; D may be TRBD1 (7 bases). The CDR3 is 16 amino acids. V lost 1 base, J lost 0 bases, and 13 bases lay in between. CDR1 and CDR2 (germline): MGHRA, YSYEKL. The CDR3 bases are TGCGCCAGCAGCCAAGGCCGGCAGGGGGGCTCCTACGAGCAGTACTTC. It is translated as CASSQGRQGGSYEQYF.

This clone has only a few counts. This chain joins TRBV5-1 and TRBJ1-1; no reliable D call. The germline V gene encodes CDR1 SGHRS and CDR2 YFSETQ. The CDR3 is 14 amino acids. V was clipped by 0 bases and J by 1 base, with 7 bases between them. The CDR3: CASSLAEANTEAFF. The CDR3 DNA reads TGCGCCAGCAGCTTGGCAGAGGCGAACACTGAAGCTTTCTTT.

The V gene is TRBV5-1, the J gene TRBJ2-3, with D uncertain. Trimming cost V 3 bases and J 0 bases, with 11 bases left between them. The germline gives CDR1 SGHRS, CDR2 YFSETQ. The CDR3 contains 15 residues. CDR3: CASSWTGSSTDTQYF. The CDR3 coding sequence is TGCGCCAGCAGCTGGACCGGGTCTAGCACAGATACGCAGTATTTT.

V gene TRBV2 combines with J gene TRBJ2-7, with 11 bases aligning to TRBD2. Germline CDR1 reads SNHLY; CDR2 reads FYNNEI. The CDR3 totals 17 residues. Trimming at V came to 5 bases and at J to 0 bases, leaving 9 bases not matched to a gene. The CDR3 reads CASSSGGLAGSSYEQYF. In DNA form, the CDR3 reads TGTGCCAGCAGTTCCGGAGGACTAGCGGGCAGCTCCTACGAGCAGTACTTC.

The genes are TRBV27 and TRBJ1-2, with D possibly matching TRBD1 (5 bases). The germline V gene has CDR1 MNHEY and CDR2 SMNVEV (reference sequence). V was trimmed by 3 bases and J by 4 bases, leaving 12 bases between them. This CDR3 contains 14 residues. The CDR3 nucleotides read TGTGCCAGCAGTTTTTCAGGGAACAGCTATGGCTACACCTTC. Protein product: CASSFSGNSYGYTF.

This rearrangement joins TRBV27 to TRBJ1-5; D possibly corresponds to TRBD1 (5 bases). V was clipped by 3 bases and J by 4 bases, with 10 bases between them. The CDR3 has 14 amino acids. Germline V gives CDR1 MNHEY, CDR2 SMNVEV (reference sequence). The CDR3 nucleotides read TGTGCCAGCAGTTTGCACAGGCAAAATCAGCCCCAGCATTTT. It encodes CASSLHRQNQPQHF.

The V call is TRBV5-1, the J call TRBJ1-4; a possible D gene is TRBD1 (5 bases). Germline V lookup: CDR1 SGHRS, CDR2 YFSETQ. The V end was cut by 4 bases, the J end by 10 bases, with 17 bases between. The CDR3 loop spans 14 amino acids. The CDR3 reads CASSPDGGSGKLFF. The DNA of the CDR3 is TGCGCCAGCAGCCCCGACGGGGGGTCGGGAAAACTGTTTTTT.

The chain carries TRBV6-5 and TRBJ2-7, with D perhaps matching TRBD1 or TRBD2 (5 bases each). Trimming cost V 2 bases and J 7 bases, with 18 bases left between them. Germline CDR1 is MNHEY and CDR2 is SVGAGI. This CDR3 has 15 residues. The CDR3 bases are TGTGCCAGCAGTTACATCCGGGACCCTCCGGGGGAGCAGTACTTC. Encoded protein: CASSYIRDPPGEQYF.

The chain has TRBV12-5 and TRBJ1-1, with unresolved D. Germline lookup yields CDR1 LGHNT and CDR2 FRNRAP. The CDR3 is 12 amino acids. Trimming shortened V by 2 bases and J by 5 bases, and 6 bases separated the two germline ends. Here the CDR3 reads CASGLLDTEAFF. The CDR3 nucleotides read TGTGCTAGTGGTTTGTTAGATACTGAAGCTTTCTTT. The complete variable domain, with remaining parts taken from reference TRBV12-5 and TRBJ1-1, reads DARVTQTPRHKVTEMGQEVTMRCQPILGHNTVFWYRQTMMQGLELLAYFRNRAPLDDSGMPKDRFSAEMPDATLATLKIQPSEPRDSAVYFCASGLLDTEAFFGQGTRLTVV.

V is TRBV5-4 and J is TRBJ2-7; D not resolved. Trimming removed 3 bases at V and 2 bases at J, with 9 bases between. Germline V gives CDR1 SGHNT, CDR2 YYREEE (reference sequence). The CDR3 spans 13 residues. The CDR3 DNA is TGTGCCAGCAGCTCTCCCCAAACCTACGAGCAGTACTTC. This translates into CASSSPQTYEQYF.